Shown below are 10 T cell receptor beta chains from a single sample sequenced in a study of synovial regulatory T cells in juvenile arthritis. General study findings and limits: TCR diversity was lower in inflammation-associated blood Treg cells than in other blood Treg cells.

These receptors are not linked to any known antigen. Some clones are missing from TCRdb's copy, which holds only in-frame ones; the method was immunoSEQ multiplex PCR. This sample's table reports several hundred clones. The sequencing sample was made of Treg cells from blood. Noted subset: HLA-DR+ inflammation-associated blood Treg cells. Receptors originate from a donor younger than 30 with juvenile idiopathic arthritis.

Considering frequency, this clone is large. The rearrangement links TRBV19 to TRBJ1-4. The germline V gene has CDR1 LNHDA and CDR2 SQIVND (reference sequence). The CDR3 is made up of 14 amino acids. Only the protein is available. This chain's CDR3 is CASSITGTNEKLFF.

This clone counts as medium-sized by frequency. The chain combines TRBV19 with TRBJ2-4; no DNA is available, so the TRBD2 call from TCRdb remains unchecked. Germline CDR1 is LNHDA and CDR2 is SQIVND (reference sequence). The CDR3 has 19 residues. Nucleotide data are not available. CDR3 sequence: CASSPPGLAGTGAKNIQYF.

This clone is called large based on its frequency. The J gene is TRBJ1-2, the V gene TRBV5-4; absent DNA, TCRdb's TRBD1 call cannot be checked. The length of the CDR3 is 14 residues. The DNA is not on file. In germline, CDR1 is SGHNT, CDR2 YYREEE (reference sequence). This chain's CDR3 is CASSLPTGNYGYTF.

This clone registers medium-sized by frequency. V usage is TRBV6-1 and J usage is TRBJ1-3; the TRBD1 assignment by TCRdb is unverifiable without DNA. Germline-derived CDR1 and CDR2 are MNHNS and SASEGT. The CDR3 is made up of 14 amino acids. The entry carries no DNA sequence. The CDR3 loop reads CASSNQGSGNTIYF.

The genes are TRBV4-1 and TRBJ1-2. CDR1 is MGHRA, CDR2 YSYEKL, per germline. The CDR3 sequence is 11 residues long. Only the protein sequence is given. CDR3 amino acids: CASSQDTGYTF.

This clone is medium-sized by frequency. This sequence joins TRBV28 and TRBJ2-5. CDR3 length equals 16 residues. DNA was not recorded. The germline gives CDR1 MDHEN, CDR2 SYDVKM. CDR3 loop: CASSLRKPGPSGTQYF.

This clone registers large by frequency. The V call is TRBV5-6, the J call TRBJ1-6; no DNA is available, so the TRBD1 call from TCRdb remains unchecked. The germline V gene has CDR1 SGHDT and CDR2 YYEEEE. CDR3 length: 14 residues. DNA for this receptor is not on file. This chain's CDR3 is CASSYGTGNSPLHF.

Judged by frequency, this clone is large. This chain uses TRBV10-3 with TRBJ1-1; TCRdb reports TRBD1, a call that lacks DNA to check it against. The CDR3 loop spans 15 amino acids. This entry has no DNA. Germline lookup yields CDR1 ENHRY and CDR2 SYGVKD. CDR3 amino acids: CAISEARTGATEAFF.

Frequency places this clone as large. The rearrangement links TRBV10-3 to TRBJ2-3; checking the TCRdb D call of TRBD1 is not possible without DNA. The CDR3 is 14 residues long. The DNA is not on file. Germline V gene data show CDR1 as ENHRY and CDR2 as SYGVKD. Here the CDR3 reads CAISGRGITDTQYF.

This clone shows up as medium-sized (0.01 to 0.1%) by frequency. This chain links TRBV28 with TRBJ2-1. Germline V gene data show CDR1 as MDHEN and CDR2 as SYDVKM. The CDR3 runs to 14 residues. Nucleotide data are not available. The CDR3: CASTLVGDRGEQFF.